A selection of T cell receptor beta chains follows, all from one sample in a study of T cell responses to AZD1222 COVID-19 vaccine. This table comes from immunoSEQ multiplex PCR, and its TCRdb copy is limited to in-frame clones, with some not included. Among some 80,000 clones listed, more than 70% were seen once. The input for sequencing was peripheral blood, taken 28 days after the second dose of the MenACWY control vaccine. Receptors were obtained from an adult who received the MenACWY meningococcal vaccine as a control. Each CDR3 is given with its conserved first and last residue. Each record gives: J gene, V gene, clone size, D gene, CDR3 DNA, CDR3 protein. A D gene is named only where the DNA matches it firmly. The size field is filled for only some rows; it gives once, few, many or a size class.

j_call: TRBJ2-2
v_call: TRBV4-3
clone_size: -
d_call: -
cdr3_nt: TGCGCCAGCAGCCAAGAGGCGGGGAACACCGGGGAGCTGTTTTTT
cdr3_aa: CASSQEAGNTGELFF

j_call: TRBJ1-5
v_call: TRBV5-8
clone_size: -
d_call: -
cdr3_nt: TGTGCCAGCAGCTTGGAACCGGGACGGTACAATCAGCCCCAGCATTTT
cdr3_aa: CASSLEPGRYNQPQHF

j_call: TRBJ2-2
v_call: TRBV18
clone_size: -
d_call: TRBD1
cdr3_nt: TGTGCCAGCACGACAGGGGGTCAGACCGGGGAGCTGTTTTTT
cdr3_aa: CASTTGGQTGELFF

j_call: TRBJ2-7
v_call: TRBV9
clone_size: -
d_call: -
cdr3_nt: TGTGCCAGCAGCGTAAGAGGGGCCGGGACAACCCGGGACGAGCAGTACTTC
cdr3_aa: CASSVRGAGTTRDEQYF

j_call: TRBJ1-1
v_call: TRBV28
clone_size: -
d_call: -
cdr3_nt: TGTGCCAGCGGTGAGGGGGTGAACACTGAAGCTTTCTTT
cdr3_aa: CASGEGVNTEAFF

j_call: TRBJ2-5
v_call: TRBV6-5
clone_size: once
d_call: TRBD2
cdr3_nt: TGTGCCAGCAGTTATTGGGGCGGGGGGGGAGAGACCCAGTACTTC
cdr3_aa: CASSYWGGGGETQYF

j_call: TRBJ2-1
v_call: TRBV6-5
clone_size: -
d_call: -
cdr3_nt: TGTGCCAGCGCTATCCGGGGGATCTCCTACAATGAGCAGTTCTTC
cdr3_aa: CASAIRGISYNEQFF

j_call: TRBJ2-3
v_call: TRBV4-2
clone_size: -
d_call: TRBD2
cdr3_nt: TGTGCCAGCAGCCAGGAGCGGGGGGGCGTCGTCACAGATACGCAGTATTTT
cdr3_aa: CASSQERGGVVTDTQYF

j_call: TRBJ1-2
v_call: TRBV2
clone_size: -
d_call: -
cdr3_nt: TGTGCCAGCAGTGAAGGGACCGCCCTAGAGAATGGCTACACCTTC
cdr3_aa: CASSEGTALENGYTF

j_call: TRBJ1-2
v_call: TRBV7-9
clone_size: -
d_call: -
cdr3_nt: TGTGCCAGCAGCTTATTACTTCCTACTAACTATGGCTACACCTTC
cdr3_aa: CASSLLLPTNYGYTF

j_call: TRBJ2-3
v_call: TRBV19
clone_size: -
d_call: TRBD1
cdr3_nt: TGTGCCAGTAGGGACAGGTTGGCAGATACGCAGTATTTT
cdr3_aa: CASRDRLADTQYF

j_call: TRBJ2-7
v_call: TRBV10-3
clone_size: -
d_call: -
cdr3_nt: TGTGCCATCAGTGGAGGAGGATGGTCCTCCTACGAGCAGTACTTC
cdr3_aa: CAISGGGWSSYEQYF

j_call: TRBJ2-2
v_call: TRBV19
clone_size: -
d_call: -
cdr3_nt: TGTGCCAGTAGTTCCCCCCCCGGGGTAGCGGTCCCGAACACCGGGGAGCTGTTTTTT
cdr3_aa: CASSSPPGVAVPNTGELFF

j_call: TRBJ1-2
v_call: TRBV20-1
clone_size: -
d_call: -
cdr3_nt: TGCAGTGCTAGTAACAAGGCGGTCTATGGCTACACCTTC
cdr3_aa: CSASNKAVYGYTF

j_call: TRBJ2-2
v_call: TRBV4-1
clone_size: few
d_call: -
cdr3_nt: TGCGCCAGCAGCCAAGATCCGATTGGGCTAGCTGGCTTACTGAACACCGGGGAGCTGTTTTTT
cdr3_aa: CASSQDPIGLAGLLNTGELFF

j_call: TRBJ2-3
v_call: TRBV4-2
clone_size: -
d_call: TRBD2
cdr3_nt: TGTGCCAGCAGCCAAGGGGAGGGGGCTAGCGGGGTAGATACGCAGTATTTT
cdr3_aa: CASSQGEGASGVDTQYF

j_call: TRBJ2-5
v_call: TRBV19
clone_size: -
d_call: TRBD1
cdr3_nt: TGTGCCAGTAGTGCCCAGACAGGGGAGACCCAGTACTTC
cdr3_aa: CASSAQTGETQYF

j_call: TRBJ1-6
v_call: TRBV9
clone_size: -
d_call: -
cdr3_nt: TGTGCCAGCAGCGTAGACGGCGACAGAGTGTGGGAAAATTCACCCCTCCACTTT
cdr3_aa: CASSVDGDRVWENSPLHF

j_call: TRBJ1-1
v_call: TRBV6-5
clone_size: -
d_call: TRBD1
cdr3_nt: TGTGCCAGCAGTTCAGGGGGCCTTCTTTGGAACACTGAAGCTTTCTTT
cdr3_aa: CASSSGGLLWNTEAFF

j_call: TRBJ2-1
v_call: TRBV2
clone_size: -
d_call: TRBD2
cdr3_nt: TGTGCCAGCAGACCCCCAGCTAGCGGATACAATGAGCAGTTCTTC
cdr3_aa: CASRPPASGYNEQFF

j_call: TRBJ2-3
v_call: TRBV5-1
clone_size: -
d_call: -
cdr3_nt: TGCGCCAGCAGCCCCCTTTCCGTTAACACAGATACGCAGTATTTT
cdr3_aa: CASSPLSVNTDTQYF

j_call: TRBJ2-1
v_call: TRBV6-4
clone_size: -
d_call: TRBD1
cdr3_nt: TGTGCCAGCAGTCTCGACAGGGAGACCTACAATGAGCAGTTCTTC
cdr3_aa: CASSLDRETYNEQFF

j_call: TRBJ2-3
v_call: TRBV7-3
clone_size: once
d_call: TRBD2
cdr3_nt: TGTGCCAGCAGACTAGCGGGGAACACAGATACGCAGTATTTT
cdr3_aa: CASRLAGNTDTQYF

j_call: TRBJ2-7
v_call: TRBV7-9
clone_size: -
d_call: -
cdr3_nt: TGTGCCAGCAGCTTGGCGGGGGCGATCTACGAGCAGTACTTC
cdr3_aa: CASSLAGAIYEQYF

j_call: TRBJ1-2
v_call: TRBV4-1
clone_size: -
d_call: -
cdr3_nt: TGCGCCAGCAGCCAAGGGGTCGGGCATGGCTACACCTTC
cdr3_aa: CASSQGVGHGYTF

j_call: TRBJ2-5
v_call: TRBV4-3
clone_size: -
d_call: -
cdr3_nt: TGCGCCAGCAGCCAAGGGACGACTCAAGAGACCCAGTACTTC
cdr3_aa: CASSQGTTQETQYF

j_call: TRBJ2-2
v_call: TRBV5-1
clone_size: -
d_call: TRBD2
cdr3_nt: TGCGCCAGCAGCTGGGAAGCGCGGGGGGGCCAAAGCACCGGGGAGCTGTTTTTT
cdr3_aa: CASSWEARGGQSTGELFF

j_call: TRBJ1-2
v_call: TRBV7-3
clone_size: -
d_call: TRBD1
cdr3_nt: TGTGCCAGCAGCTTGGGGGACAGGGCGGATGGCTACACCTTC
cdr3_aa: CASSLGDRADGYTF

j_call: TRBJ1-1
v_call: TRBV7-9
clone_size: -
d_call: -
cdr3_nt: TGTGCCAGCAGGTTTACAGGAGAAAGGGGTGGGAACACTGAAGCTTTCTTT
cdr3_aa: CASRFTGERGGNTEAFF

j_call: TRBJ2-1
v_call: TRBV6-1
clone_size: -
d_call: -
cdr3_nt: TGTGCCAGCAGTGAAGAAGGTCAGGCCTACAATGAGCAGTTCTTC
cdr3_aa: CASSEEGQAYNEQFF

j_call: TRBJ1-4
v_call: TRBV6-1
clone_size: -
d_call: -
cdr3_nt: TGTGCCAGCAGTGAACGCGACAGAAGTCCGAGGGAAAAACTGTTTTTT
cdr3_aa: CASSERDRSPREKLFF

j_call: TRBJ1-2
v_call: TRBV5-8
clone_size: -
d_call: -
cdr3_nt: TGTGCCAGCAGCTTGCGTTTAAGTGCGGACTATGGCTACACCTTC
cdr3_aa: CASSLRLSADYGYTF

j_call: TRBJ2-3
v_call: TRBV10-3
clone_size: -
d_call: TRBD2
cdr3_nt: TGTGCCATCAGGGTGACTAGCGGGGGGGCGAACACAGATACGCAGTATTTT
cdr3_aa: CAIRVTSGGANTDTQYF

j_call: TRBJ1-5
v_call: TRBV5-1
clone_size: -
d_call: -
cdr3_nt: TGCGCCAGCAGCTTGTCTGGGAATAGCAATCAGCCCCAGCATTTT
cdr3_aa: CASSLSGNSNQPQHF

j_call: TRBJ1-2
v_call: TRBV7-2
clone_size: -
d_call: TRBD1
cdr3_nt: TGTGCCAGCAGCTCGGACAGGGCTAACTATGGCTACACCTTC
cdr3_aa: CASSSDRANYGYTF

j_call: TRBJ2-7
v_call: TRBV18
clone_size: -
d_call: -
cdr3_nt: TGTGCCAGCTCACCAACAGGGTCCTACGAGCAGTACTTC
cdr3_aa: CASSPTGSYEQYF

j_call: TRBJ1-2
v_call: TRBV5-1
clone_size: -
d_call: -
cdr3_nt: TGCGCCAGCAGCTTGGCGGGGCCTCCGGCCTATGGCTACACCTTC
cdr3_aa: CASSLAGPPAYGYTF

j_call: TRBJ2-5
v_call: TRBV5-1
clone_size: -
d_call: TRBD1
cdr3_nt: TGCGCCAGCAGCACCACAGGGGGCCCGGGAGAGACCCAGTACTTC
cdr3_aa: CASSTTGGPGETQYF

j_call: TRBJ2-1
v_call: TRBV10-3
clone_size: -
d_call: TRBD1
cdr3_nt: TGTGCCATCAGTGAGTTGCGTCAGGGACAGGGGGCCAGTGAGCAGTTCTTC
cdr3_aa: CAISELRQGQGASEQFF

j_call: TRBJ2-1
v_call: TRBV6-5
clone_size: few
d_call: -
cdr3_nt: TGTGCCAGCAGCTCCCGTCTGGGTGAGCAGTTCTTC
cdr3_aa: CASSSRLGEQFF

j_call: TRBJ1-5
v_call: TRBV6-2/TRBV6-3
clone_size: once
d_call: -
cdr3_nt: TGTGCCAGCAGCAACCCGACCGGTAATAGCAATCAGCCCCAGCATTTT
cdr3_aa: CASSNPTGNSNQPQHF

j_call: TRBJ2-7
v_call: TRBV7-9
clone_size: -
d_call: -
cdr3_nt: TGTGCCAGCAGCTTAGGTGTGGGGGGGCCAGGCGAGCAGTACTTC
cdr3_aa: CASSLGVGGPGEQYF

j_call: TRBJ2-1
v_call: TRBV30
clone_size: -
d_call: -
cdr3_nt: TGTGCCTGGAGAAGGGCAGACCCTCACTACAATGAGCAGTTCTTC
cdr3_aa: CAWRRADPHYNEQFF

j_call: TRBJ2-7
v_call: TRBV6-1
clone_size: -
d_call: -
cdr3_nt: TGTGCCAGCAGTGAAGGCTACGAGCAGTACTTC
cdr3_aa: CASSEGYEQYF

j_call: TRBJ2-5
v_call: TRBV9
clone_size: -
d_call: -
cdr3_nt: TGTGCCAGCAGCGTGGATGGGCGAGGGGAGACCCAGTACTTC
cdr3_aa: CASSVDGRGETQYF

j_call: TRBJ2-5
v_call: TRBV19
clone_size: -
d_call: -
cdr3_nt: TGTGCCAGTAGTGGGAAGGGCTGGGAGACCCAGTACTTC
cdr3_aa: CASSGKGWETQYF

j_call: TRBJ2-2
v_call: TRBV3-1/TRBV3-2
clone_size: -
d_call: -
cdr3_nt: TGTGCCAGCAGCCTACCGGGCCTCGGGAACACCGGGGAGCTGTTTTTT
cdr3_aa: CASSLPGLGNTGELFF

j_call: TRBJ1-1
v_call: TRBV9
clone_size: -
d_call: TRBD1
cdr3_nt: TGTGCCAGCAGCGTAGCGTGGGACAGGGGAACTGAAGCTTTCTTT
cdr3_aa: CASSVAWDRGTEAFF